A selection of T cell receptor beta chains follows, all from one sample in a study of blood T cell repertoires in COVID-19. The data were produced by immunoSEQ multiplex PCR, yet TCRdb's version contains in-frame clones alone and is incomplete. The table records about 480,000 clones, roughly 90% of them present only once. The sample comprised PBMCs or T cells enriched from blood (not recorded which). These receptors were collected from a woman in her 40s who had recovered from COVID-19. Each CDR3 is given with its conserved first and last residue. D genes are given only for firm matches. The size entry is marked missing in some rows and otherwise reads once, few, many or a size class.

d_call	v_call	clone_size	j_call	cdr3_length	cdr3_nt	cdr3_aa
TRBD1	TRBV19	NA	TRBJ2-7	14	TGTGCCAGTAGTTTCTTGGACAGGACCTACGAGCAGTACTTC	CASSFLDRTYEQYF
NA	TRBV7-9	NA	TRBJ1-1	15	TGTGCCAGCAGCTTAGTTGGAGGTCAAAACACTGAAGCTTTCTTT	CASSLVGGQNTEAFF
TRBD1	TRBV3-1/TRBV3-2	once	TRBJ2-7	14	TGTGCCAGCAGCGGGGACAGTGTTCTCTACGAGCAGTACTTC	CASSGDSVLYEQYF
TRBD2	TRBV30	NA	TRBJ2-5	15	TGTGCCTGTGCTCTAGCGGGAGGGCCCCAAGAGACCCAGTACTTC	CACALAGGPQETQYF
NA	TRBV19	few	TRBJ1-2	14	TGTGCCAGTAGTATAGCCGCCGGGAGCGTAGGCTACACCTTC	CASSIAAGSVGYTF
NA	TRBV4-3	NA	TRBJ2-3	14	TGCGCCAGCAGCCAAGATCGGTCCCTCGACTTTCAGTATTTT	CASSQDRSLDFQYF
NA	TRBV18	once	TRBJ2-7	11	TGTGCCAGCTCACTCGTCTACGAGCAGTACTTC	CASSLVYEQYF
NA	TRBV19	NA	TRBJ1-1	15	TGTGCCAGTAGTGAGGTTGCCACCTTGAACACTGAAGCTTTCTTT	CASSEVATLNTEAFF
TRBD1	TRBV7-2	NA	TRBJ1-2	13	TGTGCCAGCAGCTTGGACAGGGCGGGCGGCTACACCTTC	CASSLDRAGGYTF
TRBD2	TRBV5-1	NA	TRBJ2-1	16	TGCGCCAGCAGCGGGGGGACTAGCCCCCGTTCCGATGAGCAGTTCTTC	CASSGGTSPRSDEQFF
TRBD2	TRBV6-1	NA	TRBJ2-3	16	TGTGCCAGCAGTGAAGCGGGGGGGAGGGTCAGTGATACGCAGTATTTT	CASSEAGGRVSDTQYF
NA	TRBV2	once	TRBJ2-5	15	TGTGCCAGCAGCCCTGGGGCCCGGCTGGCGGAGACCCAGTACTTC	CASSPGARLAETQYF